The entry that follows covers one T cell receptor (beta chain) sequence. The data were obtained in a study of blood T cell repertoires in COVID-19. Germline values: CDR1 MNHNY, CDR2 SVGAGI (reference sequence). This CDR3 has 17 residues. V was pared by 6 bases and J by 0 bases, with 11 bases of the junction left unmatched. TCRdb keeps only in-frame clones here, not all; method: immunoSEQ multiplex PCR. The sample yields 260,000 or so clones, over 75% seen once. The sequencing sample was made of peripheral blood. The receptor was isolated from a human donor in a cohort sampled during active COVID-19. The J gene is TRBJ2-7, the V gene TRBV6-6; 10 nucleotides line up with TRBD2. Written as DNA, the CDR3 is TGTGCCAGCAGCCGACTAGCGGGCTACGGAAGCTCCTACGAGCAGTACTTC. This codes for CASSRLAGYGSSYEQYF.